These T cell receptor beta chains were read from a single sample in a study of T cells in Graves' hyperthyroidism and ophthalmopathy. Each CDR3 protein is one row after TCRdb ran MiXCR on the multiplex PCR reads. The table has 450,000 to 700,000 distinct CDR3 sequences, roughly 46% seen once. Specimen: peripheral blood or thyroid tissue (not recorded which). These receptors were obtained from a woman in her late teens or twenties with Graves' hyperthyroidism. The CDR3 runs from the conserved cysteine through the conserved F or W. A D gene is named only where the DNA matches it firmly. Not every row has a clone size; where given, it reads once, few, many or a size class.

d_call,cdr3_length,clone_size,j_call,v_call,cdr3_nt,cdr3_aa
NA,15,many,TRBJ1-5,TRBV20-1,TGCAGTGCTAGAGGTTTCGCGGCCTTCAATCAGCCCCAGCATTTT,CSARGFAAFNQPQHF
TRBD2,16,NA,TRBJ2-7,TRBV15,TGTGCCACCAGCAGAGATGGGCTAGCGGGAGTCTACGAACGGTACTTC,CATSRDGLAGVYERYF
NA,14,many,TRBJ2-2,TRBV20-1,TGCAGTGCGGACTACAGGGGACTCACCGGGGAGCTGTTTTTT,CSADYRGLTGELFF
NA,11,NA,TRBJ1-4,TRBV15,TGTGCCACCAGCAGGGTGATAAAACTGTTTTTT,CATSRVIKLFF
TRBD2,14,many,TRBJ2-7,TRBV20-1,TGCAGTGCTAGAGATAGCGGGAACCAACCTTTTCAGTACTTC,CSARDSGNQPFQYF
NA,15,many,TRBJ1-4,TRBV20-1,TGCAGTGCTAGAGATTATAGGGGGGCCGAAAGGAAACTGTTTTTT,CSARDYRGAERKLFF
NA,13,NA,TRBJ1-2,TRBV24-1,TGTGCCACCCGACCGGGCGCGAACTATGGCTACACCTTC,CATRPGANYGYTF
TRBD2,16,NA,TRBJ2-2,TRBV14,TGTGCCAGCAGCCAAGTAATTACGGGAGGGCCGGGGGAGCTGTTTTTT,CASSQVITGGPGELFF
TRBD2,15,NA,TRBJ2-7,TRBV5-1,TGCGCCAGCAGCTTGACCGGGACTAGTGGCTACAAGCAGTACTTC,CASSLTGTSGYKQYF
NA,12,many,TRBJ2-7,TRBV20-1,TGCAGTGCTACAAGGACTCGCCACGAGCAGTACTTC,CSATRTRHEQYF
TRBD1,15,many,TRBJ1-4,TRBV20-1,TGCAGTGCCACGGGACAGCCTACAACTAATGAAAAACTGTTTTTT,CSATGQPTTNEKLFF
TRBD2,15,many,TRBJ2-2,TRBV7-9,TGTGCCAGCAGCTTAGGGACTAGGGGCACCGGGGAGCTGTTTTTT,CASSLGTRGTGELFF
TRBD1,16,few,TRBJ2-5,TRBV30,TGTGCCTGGAGTGTCTACACTGACAGGGGGGGAGAGACCCAGTACTTC,CAWSVYTDRGGETQYF
TRBD2,13,NA,TRBJ2-7,TRBV29-1,TGCAGCGTTCTAGCGGGAACTTTCTACGAGCAGTACTTC,CSVLAGTFYEQYF
NA,12,many,TRBJ2-1,TRBV2,TGTGCCAGCATGGCGGGGGGACAGGCGCAGTTCTTC,CASMAGGQAQFF
NA,13,NA,TRBJ1-5,TRBV2,TGTGCCAGCAGTTCAGGGGTCGCTCAGCCCCAGCATTTT,CASSSGVAQPQHF
TRBD1,16,few,TRBJ2-3,TRBV10-3,TGTGCCATCAGTGAGCCGACAGGGGGCATCACAGATACGCAGTATTTT,CAISEPTGGITDTQYF
NA,14,many,TRBJ1-1,TRBV5-1,TGCGCCAGCAGCTTGGATAGGGGTCACTCGGAAGCTTTCTTT,CASSLDRGHSEAFF
NA,12,NA,TRBJ1-5,TRBV25-1,TGTGTCCGCAGGGGTCCTAATCAGCCCCAGCATTTT,CVRRGPNQPQHF
NA,15,many,TRBJ1-2,TRBV7-9,TGTGCCAGCAGCTTAGACCTGAGGAGAACCTATGGCTACACCTTC,CASSLDLRRTYGYTF
TRBD1,14,NA,TRBJ1-4,TRBV2,TGTGCCAGCAGTGGACAGGGGAATAATGAAAAACTGTTTTTT,CASSGQGNNEKLFF
TRBD2,16,NA,TRBJ2-5,TRBV3-1,TGTGCCAGCAGCCGCGGGAGGGCCGTGGTGGGAGAGACCCAGTACTTC,CASSRGRAVVGETQYF
TRBD1,12,NA,TRBJ1-2,TRBV7-7,TGTGCTAGCAGCATGGGGACAGTGGGCTACACCTTC,CASSMGTVGYTF
TRBD1,14,NA,TRBJ2-1,TRBV7-3,TGTGCCAGCAGCTTAATGACAGGGAGCCATGAGCAGTTCTTC,CASSLMTGSHEQFF
NA,12,NA,TRBJ2-3,TRBV10-3,TGTGCCATCAGGTCCGGGACAGATACGCAGTATTTT,CAIRSGTDTQYF
NA,12,many,TRBJ1-2,TRBV12-3/TRBV12-4,TGTGCCAGCAGATTGGGAGGTGGTGGCTACACCTTC,CASRLGGGGYTF
NA,15,many,TRBJ1-2,TRBV9,TGTGCCAGCAGCGTAAATCTGGACGGTAACTATGGCTACACCTTC,CASSVNLDGNYGYTF
TRBD2,17,NA,TRBJ2-1,TRBV5-1,TGCGCCAGCAGCGTCAGACTAGCGGGAGGGGTGGTAGATGAGCAGTTCTTC,CASSVRLAGGVVDEQFF
NA,13,many,TRBJ2-5,TRBV14,TGTGCCAGCAGCCCAAACGTCGGAGAGACCCAGTACTTC,CASSPNVGETQYF
NA,14,NA,TRBJ1-5,TRBV2,TGTGCCAGCAGCAGGGAATATAGCAATCAGCCCCAGCATTTT,CASSREYSNQPQHF
NA,15,many,TRBJ1-5,TRBV5-6,TGTGCCAGCAGCTTAACAGGTTGGCCGGGGCAGCCCCAGCATTTT,CASSLTGWPGQPQHF
TRBD1,15,NA,TRBJ1-6,TRBV5-4,TGCGCCAGCAGCCCACGACAGGGTAGTGATCAGCCCCTCCACTTT,CASSPRQGSDQPLHF
NA,11,NA,TRBJ2-1,TRBV15,TGTGCCACCAGCAGAGCATCTGAGCAGTTCTTC,CATSRASEQFF
NA,15,many,TRBJ2-7,TRBV19,TGTGCCAGTAGTATAGGCGGGACGTGGGCCGACGAGCAGTACTTC,CASSIGGTWADEQYF
NA,19,few,TRBJ1-1,TRBV27,TGTGCCAGCAGTATACCTCGGACATCCAGGGTTCGGGGGAACACTGAAGCTTTCTTT,CASSIPRTSRVRGNTEAFF
NA,17,NA,TRBJ2-5,TRBV7-9,TGTGCCAGCAGCTTAGACAGCAGGGGGGAATACCAAGAGACCCAGTACTTC,CASSLDSRGEYQETQYF